The entry that follows covers one T cell receptor (beta chain) sequence. This entry belongs to a study of shared clonotypes between healthy human individuals. There are 13 residues in the CDR3. Per germline, CDR1 LNHDA and CDR2 SQIVND (reference sequence). Trimming pared 4 bases from V and 4 bases from J, leaving 7 bases between. The repertoire was sequenced with immunoSEQ multiplex PCR; TCRdb's copy has only in-frame clones and lacks some. The table has around 240,000 clones, 50% to 80% seen once; the top ten hold 11%. This TCR derives from a man aged 25-45 years in good health. The chain carries TRBV19 and TRBJ1-4, with unresolved D. The material sequenced was memory CD4+ T cells sorted from blood. Subset meaning: CD45RA-negative fraction. CDR3 in DNA: TGTGCCAGTAGTACCCTTGTTAATGAAAAACTGTTTTTT. Its protein product is CASSTLVNEKLFF.